These T cell receptor beta chains were read from a single sample in a study of blood T cell repertoires in COVID-19. Here immunoSEQ multiplex PCR was the method, and the copy in TCRdb shows in-frame clones only, minus some. The sample carries fewer than 300,000 clones, approximately 85% recorded once. Sequences were obtained from peripheral blood. The origin of the receptors is a human donor with COVID-19, enrolled during active disease. The donor label of this sample is uncertain. The CDR3 runs from the conserved cysteine through the conserved F or W.

j_call | v_call | cdr3_aa
TRBJ2-3 | TRBV4-1 | CASSQGSGHTDTQYF
TRBJ2-5 | TRBV18 | CASSLMRDRVETQYF
TRBJ2-3 | TRBV10-3 | CAISSGQPLTDTQYF
TRBJ2-6 | TRBV19 | CASSIRRGQGTGANVLTF
TRBJ2-4 | TRBV28 | CASSPGLAVAKNIQYF
TRBJ1-2 | TRBV6-6 | CASSPGGENVGDYGYTF
TRBJ2-3 | TRBV30 | CAWSFQNPDTQYF
TRBJ2-1 | TRBV19 | CASSTLQGDEQFF
TRBJ2-7 | TRBV5-6 | CASSYTGQGALF
TRBJ2-3 | TRBV6-5 | CASTSGGASTDTQYF
TRBJ1-5 | TRBV24-1 | CATSDQGQSQPQHF
TRBJ1-1 | TRBV18 | CASSRVRVAEAFF
TRBJ2-6 | TRBV29-1 | CSVGAGANVLTF
TRBJ2-2 | TRBV4-1 | CASSQSIAGGPGTGELFF
TRBJ2-5 | TRBV5-4 | CASSSEIGRRETQYF
TRBJ2-7 | TRBV18 | CASSIAGPYEQYF
TRBJ1-5 | TRBV19 | CASSILDRGRNQPQHF
TRBJ2-2 | TRBV12-3/TRBV12-4 | CASRPLATGELFF
TRBJ2-7 | TRBV10-3 | CAIRSTSGRTYEQYF
TRBJ1-2 | TRBV6-4 | CASRRTGDAQDYGYTF
TRBJ1-1 | TRBV7-3 | CASSPTGRGTEAFF
TRBJ1-2 | TRBV19 | CASSTPGQPRSTNYGYTF